This TCR beta chain is drawn from a study of cytomegalovirus exposure and HLA in healthy donors. Study-wide points: Earlier analysis yielded a pattern in which most TCR beta V segments were productive about 90% or about 30% of the time.

This clone was picked up a small number of times. Its antigen is unknown. Amplification used 60 Vbeta primers and 13 Jbeta primers. In the original processing: Later work found tens of millions of unique TCR beta chains, with 9.5 million to 11 million shared. Measured with immunoSEQ multiplex PCR; TCRdb has only the in-frame clones, and not every one. Clonal size and the V and J genes are those of that table, whereas D and trimming came from the DNA. Of approximately 150,000 clones detected, around 80% appear once; the ten largest clones hold 7%. The CDR3 runs to 13 residues. Germline CDR1 is MNHNS and CDR2 is SASEGT. Deletions cut 5 bases from V and 2 bases from J, with 9 bases between.

V and J are TRBV6-1 and TRBJ1-2; no reliable D call. Input material: PBMCs. The sequence was collected from a woman aged 40 to 55 in good health and CMV-seropositive. CDR3 loop: CASSTVVNYGYTF. CDR3 in DNA: TGTGCCAGCAGTACAGTTGTAAACTATGGCTACACCTTC.